Listed here is a single TCR beta chain. Which antigen it targets is not known. Base qualities are not at hand, and no much larger clone is one base apart. CDR3 length: 14 amino acids, cysteine to phenylalanine. The retained sequence is limited to the CDR3, 42 bases, with the frame set at the first base. V loses 2 bases, J loses 5 bases, and the germline ends lie 12 bases apart. The germline V gene supplies CDR1 SGHVS and CDR2 FNYEAQ. To prepare the library, the immunoSEQ multiplex PCR assay was applied. For the multiplex PCR, a mixture combining 60 forward primers for TCR Vbeta segments and 13 reverse primers for TCR Jbeta segments was used. Amplification of the CDR3 region of rearranged TCR beta genes was performed with a multiplex PCR assay on genomic DNA. The amplified TCR beta libraries were sequenced on the Illumina HiSeq System as 87-base-pair reads. The authors' pipeline ran thus. A later analysis counted tens of millions of unique TCR beta chains across the 690 or so repertoires, and 10 million to 11 million of these chains were shared by at least two donors. Raw reads were error-corrected and collapsed into unique sequences with a nearest-neighbor algorithm that merged closely related sequences to remove PCR and sequencing errors. V, D and J gene segments were assigned by aligning CDR3 sequences to IMGT reference sequences. For a sequence to be retained, at least a six-nucleotide match to both a V gene segment and a J gene segment was required. Rearrangements were called productive when the CDR3 lacked stop codons and stayed in frame with V and J; all others were non-productive. Following IMGT convention, CDR3 was defined as the stretch from the second conserved V-encoded cysteine to the conserved J-encoded phenylalanine. In an earlier analysis of some 550 of the donors, sequences lacking an unambiguous match to a single V gene segment were excluded. In an earlier analysis of several hundred of the donors, V segments were called functional above 56.7% productive rearrangements and were called segregating when the between-donor standard deviation exceeded 5%. To diagnose cytomegalovirus status from the catalog of TCR beta chain sequences, a statistical classification framework was built. A later analysis assigned V and J genes by comparing TCR nucleotide sequences with IMGT/GENE-DB human TR gene sequences. A later analysis assigned CDR3 sequences and most-parsimonious VDJ recombination scenarios with the TCRdist pipeline. A later analysis defined each TCR beta chain by its CDR3 amino acid sequence plus V-gene family, and excluded reads lacking a unique V-gene family. In a later analysis, fewer than 600 highly shared, low-generation-probability nucleotide sequences were removed to address suspected cross-contamination and a sequencing artifact. A later analysis calculated a clonal expansion index for each public chain from normalized within-repertoire ranks of inferred template counts. Generation probabilities in a later analysis came from a VDJ recombination model fitted to out-of-frame rearrangements, and those results were checked against IGoR. In a later analysis, TCR-TCR, TCR-HLA and TCR-CMV co-occurrence was scored with hypergeometric tests, and a repertoire-size bias correction was applied to TCR pairs. A later analysis estimated false discovery rates by permuting HLA or CMV assignments 20 times. A later analysis grouped co-occurring TCRs with DBSCAN, adding TCRdist sequence similarity when clustering within HLA-allele-positive subsets. For co-occurrence clustering, repertoires with fewer than 30,000 or more than 120,000 public chains were excluded, along with a handful of repertoires with anomalous nucleotide sharing. Drawn from immuneACCESS, this table holds only the in-frame rearrangements with V and J called that TCRdb kept. Clones are partly lost; checked studies trace under half to an unresolved V gene and leave the rest unexplained. That table supplies the V and J calls and clone size; D and trimming were determined from the DNA. A total of some 200,000 clones appear in this sample, 62% of them only once. 2.5% to 3% of the sample is in the top ten clones.

These data belong to a study of cytomegalovirus exposure and HLA in healthy donors (TCRdb year 2017). About the investigation overall: An earlier analysis of some 600 of the donors reported 276 Gb of sequence data and some 110 million unique TCR beta sequences obtained from roughly 180 million T cells. An early release that covered about 600 HLA-typed donors contained about 300 gigabases of sequencing data and around 85 million unique TCR sequences. Of the roughly 400 genotyped donors, about 84% fell in the genetic ancestry cluster associated with self-reported Caucasian donors. The study aimed to test whether cataloging public T cell receptors could reveal signatures of past pathogen exposure. The T cell repertoires of under 750 subjects were profiled by immunosequencing and related to cytomegalovirus serostatus. A separate validation cohort of roughly 130 different subjects was used in addition to the approximately 700-subject first cohort. High-throughput TCR immunosequencing, statistical association of individual TCRs with disease status, and machine learning were combined to predict cytomegalovirus infection status. A later analysis re-examined previously published TCR beta repertoires from about 670 donors and added high-resolution HLA genotyping to investigate patterns of TCR occurrence. Rather than drawing on any new phenotypic data, the later analysis identified candidate immune exposures from TCR beta sequences and the way those sequences occurred across donors. In an earlier analysis of roughly 600 of the donors, high-throughput TCR beta sequencing was used to judge whether each TCR beta V gene segment behaved as functional or pseudogenic. Donor age, sex, ethnicity and CMV serostatus were compiled alongside the repertoire data. In a later genetic analysis, genome-wide SNP genotypes for about 65% of the roughly 700 donors were used, and that subset was treated as a discovery cohort. All discovery cohort repertoires had been generated using a single sequencing platform. HLA typing covered class I and class II loci at four-digit resolution. Typing coverage differed by locus: A, B, C, DRB1 and DQB1 were typed in roughly 620-630 donors, DQA1 in approximately 520, DPA1 in 600 to 610, and DPB1 in 400 to 480. A handful of DR-DQ haplotypes were handled as single units for association and clustering because linkage in the cohort was strong. On average, roughly 200,000 unique TCR beta nucleotide sequences were sequenced per donor among more than 350 genotyped donors of the cohort, with roughly 19% of those sequences being non-productive. Study-wide findings and limitations: In a later analysis, the rate of TCR association differed among HLA loci, with DRB1 alleles having the most associated TCRs and HLA-C alleles having the fewest. In an earlier analysis of several hundred of the donors, most TCR beta V segments were observed in productive rearrangements about 90% or about 30% of the time, broadly matching IMGT annotations. In vitro tests confirmed that a few of the cytomegalovirus-associated TCR beta chains recognize cytomegalovirus antigens. In a later analysis, several top co-occurrence clusters were reported to appear linked to parvovirus B19, influenza, CMV and Epstein-Barr virus. An association between a missense DCLRE1C variant and V-gene and J-gene trimming of TCR beta chains was found in a later genetic analysis and replicated in an independent cohort. A cluster of highly shared sequence variants was judged likely to be a technical artifact of the sequencing pipeline. A further reported finding was that TCR beta sequences accurately predicted the HLA-A and HLA-B alleles for most subjects in the first cohort. A later analysis found that HLA-associated TCR beta chains were more clonally expanded and had lower generation probabilities than equally common non-associated chains. Some IMGT-functional V segments, including TRBV6-2 and TRBV6-3, could not be distinguished by the 87-base-pair reads and were therefore excluded. CMV serostatus was the only immune exposure information available for the cohort. Because counts were too low, 15 to 20 rarely observed V segments, including chromosome 9 orphons, were left out of the earlier analysis of some 640 of the donors. According to a later genetic analysis, donors in an Asian-associated ancestry cluster had fewer N-insertions in productive TCRs than the roughly 670-donor mean. Only TCR beta chains were sequenced in this cohort, and the absence of alpha or paired-chain data limited detectable features. Most TCR sequences were observed very rarely across donors, whereas some public TCRs were present in many individuals. Cytomegalovirus status was reported to be diagnosed by the classifier with high specificity and sensitivity in both the original and validation cohorts. When HLA alleles, especially DR and DQ, strongly co-occurred, TCR associations were difficult to assign to individual alleles. In a later analysis, about 17,000 TCR beta sequences were associated with specific HLA alleles at a false discovery rate of 0.05. Because HLA typing was missing for some donors at each locus, association tests included only the typed subset. The authors suggested that the approach could potentially be generalized to other disease states and immunological phenotypes. In a later analysis, most CMV-associated TCR beta chains were found to appear HLA-restricted, with HLA associations seemingly driven largely by CMV exposure. Correlated functional status among segregating V segments might reflect linkage disequilibrium, but an unknown experimental factor could not be ruled out. Roughly uniform sequencing depth across donors was assumed in presence/absence analyses, although this assumption may not hold. In the study, about 150 TCR beta chains were listed as associated with cytomegalovirus.

The cohort consisted of 670 or so healthy bone marrow donors. Cohort members were all nominally healthy when sampled, although unrecorded immune exposures were likely present. The donor tested CMV seronegative and was one of the 352 seronegative cohort members. Every donor gave a peripheral blood sample, and the peripheral blood mononuclear cells from that sample were used for TCR beta sequencing. The Qiagen DNeasy Blood Extraction Kit was used to extract genomic DNA from the blood cell samples. This chain joins TRBV7-6 to TRBJ2-5; the D segment could be TRBD1, given 5 matching bases. The receptor was isolated from a middle-aged man in good health and CMV-seronegative. Sequencing used PBMCs. For the CDR3, the sequence is CASSLRGLGETQYF. The nucleotides read TGTGCCAGCAGCTTAAGGGGATTGGGGGAGACCCAGTACTTC.